A selection of T cell receptor beta chains follows, all from one sample in a study of blood T cell repertoires in COVID-19. Profiled with immunoSEQ multiplex PCR; TCRdb holds only in-frame clones, not every one. This table holds about 310,000 clones, 87% found once. Sequenced sample: peripheral blood. The receptors come from a man in his fifties with active or convalescent COVID-19. Both conserved end residues are trimmed from each CDR3. The order of the fields is V gene, J gene, CDR3 protein.

v_gene: TRBV5-4
j_gene: TRBJ2-5
CDR3aa: ASSSEGTGVQETQY

v_gene: TRBV19
j_gene: TRBJ2-3
CDR3aa: ASSDGTSGLVDTQY

v_gene: TRBV7-3
j_gene: TRBJ2-3
CDR3aa: ASTVGGPTDTQY

v_gene: TRBV6-5
j_gene: TRBJ1-2
CDR3aa: ASRSSGGYGYT

v_gene: TRBV5-1
j_gene: TRBJ2-3
CDR3aa: ASSLEAGKDTQY

v_gene: TRBV2
j_gene: TRBJ2-3
CDR3aa: ASRSGDYITDTQY

v_gene: TRBV6-6
j_gene: TRBJ2-2
CDR3aa: ASSYTGPPNTGELF

v_gene: TRBV4-1
j_gene: TRBJ2-7
CDR3aa: ASSQRSGTDYEQY

v_gene: TRBV4-2
j_gene: TRBJ2-7
CDR3aa: ASSQTGQGDYEQY

v_gene: TRBV9
j_gene: TRBJ2-2
CDR3aa: ASSVAGGNQGRTGELF

v_gene: TRBV28
j_gene: TRBJ1-1
CDR3aa: ASIPGTLNTEAF

v_gene: TRBV7-2
j_gene: TRBJ2-2
CDR3aa: ASSPTSTTGELF

v_gene: TRBV7-2
j_gene: TRBJ1-4
CDR3aa: ASSSRQANEKLF

v_gene: TRBV19
j_gene: TRBJ2-6
CDR3aa: ASINRGRAGANVLT

v_gene: TRBV5-5
j_gene: TRBJ2-5
CDR3aa: ASSRDRLETQY

v_gene: TRBV5-6
j_gene: TRBJ2-5
CDR3aa: ASSDQGSRETQY

v_gene: TRBV18
j_gene: TRBJ1-6
CDR3aa: ASSPETGGGSPLH

v_gene: TRBV2
j_gene: TRBJ1-2
CDR3aa: ASSELYSYGYT

v_gene: TRBV27
j_gene: TRBJ1-5
CDR3aa: ASSSRTGFQPQH

v_gene: TRBV9
j_gene: TRBJ2-7
CDR3aa: ASSVAHNSYEQY

v_gene: TRBV7-3
j_gene: TRBJ2-1
CDR3aa: ASSPTQGLGNNEQF

v_gene: TRBV6-5
j_gene: TRBJ2-7
CDR3aa: ASSLDRGFEQY

v_gene: TRBV30
j_gene: TRBJ1-1
CDR3aa: AWSVQGLRGLMNTEAF

v_gene: TRBV6-5
j_gene: TRBJ1-2
CDR3aa: ASSPTGTGYGYT

v_gene: TRBV5-1
j_gene: TRBJ2-5
CDR3aa: ASSPGATGEETQY

v_gene: TRBV18
j_gene: TRBJ1-1
CDR3aa: ASSNRRGRSNPEAF

v_gene: TRBV7-2
j_gene: TRBJ1-1
CDR3aa: ASSSYITGGNTEAF

v_gene: TRBV6-6
j_gene: TRBJ1-1
CDR3aa: ASSYMTVSEAF